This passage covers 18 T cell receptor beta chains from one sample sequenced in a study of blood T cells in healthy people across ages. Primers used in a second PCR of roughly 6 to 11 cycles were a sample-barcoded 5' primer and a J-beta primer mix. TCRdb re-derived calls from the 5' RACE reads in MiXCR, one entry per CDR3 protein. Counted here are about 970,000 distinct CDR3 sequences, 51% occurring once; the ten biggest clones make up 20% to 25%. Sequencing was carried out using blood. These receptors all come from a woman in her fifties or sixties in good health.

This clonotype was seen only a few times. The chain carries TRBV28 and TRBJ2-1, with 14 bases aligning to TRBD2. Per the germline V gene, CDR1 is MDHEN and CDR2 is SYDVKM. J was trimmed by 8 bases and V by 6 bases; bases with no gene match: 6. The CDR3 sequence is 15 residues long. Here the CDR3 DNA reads TGTGCCAGCAGCTTACTGGGACTAGCGGGAGATGAGCAGTTCTTC. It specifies CASSLLGLAGDEQFF.

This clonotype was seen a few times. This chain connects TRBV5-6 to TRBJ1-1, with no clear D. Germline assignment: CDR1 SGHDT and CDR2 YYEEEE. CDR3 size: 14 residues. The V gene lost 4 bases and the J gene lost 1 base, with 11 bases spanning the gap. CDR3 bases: TGTGCCAGCAGCCCCCCGTTAGCGAACACTGAAGCTTTCTTT. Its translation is CASSPPLANTEAFF.

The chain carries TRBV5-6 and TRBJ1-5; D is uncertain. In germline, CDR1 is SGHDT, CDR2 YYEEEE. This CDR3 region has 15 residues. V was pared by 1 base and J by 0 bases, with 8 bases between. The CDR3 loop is CASSLKPTSNQPQHF. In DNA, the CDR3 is TGTGCCAGCAGCTTGAAGCCCACTAGCAATCAGCCCCAGCATTTT.

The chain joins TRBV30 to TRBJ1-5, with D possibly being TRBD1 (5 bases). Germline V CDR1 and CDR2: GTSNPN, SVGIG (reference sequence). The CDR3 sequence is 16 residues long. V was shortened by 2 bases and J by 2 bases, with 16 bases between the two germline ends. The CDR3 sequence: CAWSNRDAFGNQPQHF. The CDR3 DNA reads TGTGCCTGGAGTAACCGGGACGCTTTTGGCAATCAGCCCCAGCATTTT.

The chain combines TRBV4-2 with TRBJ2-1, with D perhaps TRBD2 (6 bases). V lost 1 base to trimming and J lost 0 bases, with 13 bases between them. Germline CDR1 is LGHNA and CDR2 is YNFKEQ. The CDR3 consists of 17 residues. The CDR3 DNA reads TGTGCCAGCAGCCAAGTCCTAGCGTCGAGCTCCTACAATGAGCAGTTCTTC. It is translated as CASSQVLASSSYNEQFF.

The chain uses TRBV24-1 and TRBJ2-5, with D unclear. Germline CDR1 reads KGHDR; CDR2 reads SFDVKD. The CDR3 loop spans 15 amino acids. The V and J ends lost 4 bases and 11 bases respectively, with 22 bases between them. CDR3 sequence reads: CATSDPGRLFDEQYF. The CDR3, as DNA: TGTGCCACCAGTGACCCCGGACGACTTTTCGATGAGCAGTACTTC.

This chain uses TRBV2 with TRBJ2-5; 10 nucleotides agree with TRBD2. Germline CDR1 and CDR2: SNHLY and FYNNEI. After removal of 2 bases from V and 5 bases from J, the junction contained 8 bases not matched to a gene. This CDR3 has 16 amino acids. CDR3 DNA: TGTGCCAGCAGTGAACAGGGGCTAGCGGGAGCGGAGACCCAGTACTTC. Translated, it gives CASSEQGLAGAETQYF. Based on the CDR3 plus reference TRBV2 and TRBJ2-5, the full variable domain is EPEVTQTPSHQVTQMGQEVILRCVPISNHLYFYWYRQILGQKVEFLVSFYNNEISEKSEIFDDQFSVERPDGSNFTLKIRSTKLEDSAMYFCASSEQGLAGAETQYFGPGTRLLVL.

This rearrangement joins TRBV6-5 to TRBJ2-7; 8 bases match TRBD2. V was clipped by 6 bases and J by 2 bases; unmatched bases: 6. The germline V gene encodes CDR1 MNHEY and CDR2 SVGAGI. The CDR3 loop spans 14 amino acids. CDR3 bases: TGTGCCAGCAGCCGAGGACTAGCTCCCTACGAGCAGTACTTC. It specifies CASSRGLAPYEQYF.

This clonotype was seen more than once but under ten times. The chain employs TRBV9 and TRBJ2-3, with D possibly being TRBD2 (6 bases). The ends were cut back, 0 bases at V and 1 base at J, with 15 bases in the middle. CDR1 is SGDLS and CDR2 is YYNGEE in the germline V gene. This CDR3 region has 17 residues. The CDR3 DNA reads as TGTGCCAGCAGCGTAGATCCTGGGGACTTTCGCACAGATACGCAGTATTTT. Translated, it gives CASSVDPGDFRTDTQYF.

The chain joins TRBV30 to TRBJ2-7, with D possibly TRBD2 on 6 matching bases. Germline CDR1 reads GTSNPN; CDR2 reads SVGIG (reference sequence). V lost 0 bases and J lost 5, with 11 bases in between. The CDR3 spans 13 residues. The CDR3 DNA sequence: TGTGCCTGGAGTGTGGGGGGAAGCCACGAGCAGTACTTC. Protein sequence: CAWSVGGSHEQYF.

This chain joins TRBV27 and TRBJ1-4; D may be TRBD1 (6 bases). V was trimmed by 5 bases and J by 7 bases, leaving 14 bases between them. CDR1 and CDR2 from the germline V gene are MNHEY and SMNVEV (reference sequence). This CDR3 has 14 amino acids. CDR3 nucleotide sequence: TGTGCCAGCAGTCCCCGAGGGGGAGGTGAAAAACTGTTTTTT. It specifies CASSPRGGGEKLFF.

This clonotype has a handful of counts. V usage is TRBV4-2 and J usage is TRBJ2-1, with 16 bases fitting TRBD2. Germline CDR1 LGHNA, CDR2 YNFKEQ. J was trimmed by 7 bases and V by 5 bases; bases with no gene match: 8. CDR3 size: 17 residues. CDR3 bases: TGTGCCAGCAGCTGGGGACTAGCGGGAGGGCCAAGGAATGAGCAGTTCTTC. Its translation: CASSWGLAGGPRNEQFF.

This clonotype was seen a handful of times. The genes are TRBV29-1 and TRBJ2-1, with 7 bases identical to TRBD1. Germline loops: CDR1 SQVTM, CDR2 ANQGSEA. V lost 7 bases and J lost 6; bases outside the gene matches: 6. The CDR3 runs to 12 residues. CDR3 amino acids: CSARGSSNEQFF. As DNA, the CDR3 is TGCAGCGCCAGGGGGTCTTCCAATGAGCAGTTCTTC.

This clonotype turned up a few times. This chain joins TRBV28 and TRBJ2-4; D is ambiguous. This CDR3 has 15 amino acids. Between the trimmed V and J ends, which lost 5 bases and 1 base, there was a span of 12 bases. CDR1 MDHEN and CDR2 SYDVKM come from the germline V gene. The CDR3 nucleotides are TGTGCCAGCAGTCCCCGCACTGGGGCCAAAAACATTCAGTACTTC. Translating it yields CASSPRTGAKNIQYF.

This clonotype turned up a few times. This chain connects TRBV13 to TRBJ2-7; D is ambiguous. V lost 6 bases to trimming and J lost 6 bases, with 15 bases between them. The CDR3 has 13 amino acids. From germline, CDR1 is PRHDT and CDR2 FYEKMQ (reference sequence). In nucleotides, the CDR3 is TGTGCCAGCAGTATCCCTCCTCTCTCCGAGCAGTACTTC. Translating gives CASSIPPLSEQYF. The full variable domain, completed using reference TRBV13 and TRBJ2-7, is AAGVIQSPRHLIKEKRETATLKCYPIPRHDTVYWYQQGPGQDPQFLISFYEKMQSDKGSIPDRFSAQQFSDYHSELNMSSLELGDSALYFCASSIPPLSEQYFGPGTRLTVT.

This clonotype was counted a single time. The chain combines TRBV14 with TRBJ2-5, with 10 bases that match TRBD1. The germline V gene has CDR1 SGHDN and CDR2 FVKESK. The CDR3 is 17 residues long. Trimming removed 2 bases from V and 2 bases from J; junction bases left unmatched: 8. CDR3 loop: CASSQFADRGAQETQYF. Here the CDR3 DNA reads TGTGCCAGCAGCCAATTCGCGGACAGGGGGGCGCAAGAGACCCAGTACTTC.

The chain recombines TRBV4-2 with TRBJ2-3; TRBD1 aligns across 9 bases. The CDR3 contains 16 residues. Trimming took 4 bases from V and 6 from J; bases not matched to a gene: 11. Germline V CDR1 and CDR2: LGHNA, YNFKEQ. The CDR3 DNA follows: TGTGCCAGCAGCCTTAACCCGGGACAGGGTGCGGATACGCAGTATTTT. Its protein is CASSLNPGQGADTQYF.

The CDR3 region is CASSSGTPSGANVLTF. CDR3 nucleotide sequence: TGCGCCAGCAGCTCCGGGACACCCTCTGGGGCCAACGTCCTGACTTTC. The chain couples TRBV5-1 to TRBJ2-6; possible D gene TRBD1, 6 bases. The CDR3 runs 16 residues. Germline V gives CDR1 SGHRS, CDR2 YFSETQ. Trimming left V 3 bases short and J 0 bases short, with 10 bases between.